These 12 T cell receptor beta chains were sequenced from one sample in a study of blood T cells in healthy people across ages. Combining a sample-barcoded 5' primer with a J-beta primer mix, a second PCR ran for roughly 7 to 12 cycles. TCRdb re-analysed the 5' RACE reads in MiXCR, keeping a single row per CDR3 protein. The repertoire holds around 870,000 distinct CDR3 sequences, around 28% seen once, with approximately 15% in the top ten. Specimen: blood. These receptors were taken from a woman at least 80 years old in good health.

At least ten counts were recorded for this clonotype. DNA for the CDR3: TGTGCCAGCAGCGACCGGGACAGGGTGTACAATGAGCAGTTCTTC. Protein: CASSDRDRVYNEQFF. This chain connects TRBV9 to TRBJ2-1, with 9 bases matching TRBD1. Germline lookup yields CDR1 SGDLS and CDR2 YYNGEE. The trim removed 3 bases at V and 4 bases at J, leaving 5 bases unmatched. The CDR3 is 15 residues long.

This clonotype was seen more than once but under ten times. Given a much more abundant clone one base away, this may be a read error. V usage is TRBV29-1 and J usage is TRBJ2-3; D gene unclear. The CDR3 runs 13 residues. The V gene's germline CDR1 is SQVTM and CDR2 ANQGSEA. The CDR3 is CSVEKAGTDAQYF. The CDR3 DNA follows: TGCAGCGTTGAAAAGGCCGGCACAGATGCGCAGTATTTT.

At least ten counts were recorded for this clonotype. The V and J genes are TRBV6-1 and TRBJ2-5; 10 bases fit TRBD2. CDR1 is MNHNS, CDR2 SASEGT, per germline. This CDR3 spans 17 amino acids. Trimming took 5 bases from V and 5 from J; bases not matched to a gene: 14. DNA of the CDR3: TGTGCCAGCAGTCTTACAGGACTAGCGGTAATGGTGGAGACCCAGTACTTC. Amino acid sequence: CASSLTGLAVMVETQYF.

This clonotype was counted many times. This chain uses TRBV18 with TRBJ2-7, with 7 bases fitting TRBD1. Germline V lookup: CDR1 KGHSH, CDR2 LQKENI. The CDR3 runs to 15 residues. The ends lost 1 base at V and 3 bases at J; junction bases unmatched: 6. For the CDR3, the DNA is TGTGCCAGCTCACCACTGGACAGGTCTATCTACGAGCAGTACTTC. Encoded protein: CASSPLDRSIYEQYF.

Concerning this clonotype itself: This may be a read error, as it is one base from a much larger clone. V gene TRBV25-1 combines with J gene TRBJ2-1; D remains ambiguous. CDR1 MGHDK and CDR2 SYGVNS come from the germline V gene. The ends were cut back, 5 bases at V and 13 bases at J, with 18 bases in the middle. This CDR3 region has 13 residues. In DNA form, the CDR3 reads TGTGCCAGCAGTCAGCACAGCCAAGAGACCCAGTTCTTC. Amino acid sequence: CASSQHSQETQFF.

V gene TRBV7-2 combines with J gene TRBJ2-5, with TRBD1 matching over 8 bases. The CDR3 consists of 12 residues. Germline CDR1 and CDR2: SGHTA and FQGNSA. Losses at the gene ends were 4 bases for V and 9 bases for J; bases not matched to a gene: 4. The CDR3 nucleotides are TGTGCCAGCAGCTCGCGGACAGGGTCCCAGTACTTC. This encodes CASSSRTGSQYF.

In this sample, this clonotype turned up many times. The chain employs TRBV20-1 and TRBJ2-5; no clear D. Germline loops: CDR1 DFQATT, CDR2 SNEGSKA (reference sequence). The CDR3 is made up of 13 amino acids. Trimming shortened V by 5 bases and J by 7 bases, and 17 bases separated the two germline ends. The CDR3 spells CSAPTLTRGTQYF. DNA of the CDR3: TGCAGTGCTCCTACACTGACCCGAGGGACCCAGTACTTC.

Remarks on this clonotype: Mismatch with germline at one junction end may stem from a read error. The chain joins TRBV24-1 to TRBJ2-6; D might be TRBD1 (5 bases). The length of the CDR3 is 15 residues. Germline CDR1 reads KGHDR; CDR2 reads SFDVKD. CDR3 nucleotide sequence: TGTGCCACCAGCTCCATCCGTTCTGGGGCCAACGTCCCGACTTTC. Protein product: CATSSIRSGANVPTF.

This clonotype came up a few times. The chain links TRBV21-1 to TRBJ2-5. TRBV21-1 is flagged as a pseudogene. CDR3 length: 11 amino acids. In nucleotides, the CDR3 is TGTGCCAGCAGCAAAACGGTGACATCGTACTTC. Translation gives CASSKTVTSYF.

This clonotype was recorded only once. This sequence joins TRBV13 and TRBJ2-4; 7 bases are a match to TRBD1. The J segment lost 9 bases and the V segment lost 3 bases, leaving 5 bases of the junction unmatched. Germline V gene data show CDR1 as PRHDT and CDR2 as FYEKMQ (reference sequence). The CDR3 runs to 13 residues. The DNA for the CDR3 is TGTGCCAGCAGCTTCGCCGGGGACAGCATTCAGTACTTC. Its translation: CASSFAGDSIQYF.

Many counts were recorded for this clonotype. V is TRBV4-2 and J is TRBJ1-6, with TRBD1 matching over 10 bases. The CDR3 is 14 residues long. V lost 5 bases and J lost 10; bases outside the gene matches: 5. Per the germline V gene, CDR1 is LGHNA and CDR2 is YNFKEQ. This CDR3 is CASSGTGDASPLHF. The CDR3 bases are TGTGCCAGCAGCGGGACAGGGGACGCCTCACCCCTCCACTTT.

The rearrangement joins TRBV14 to TRBJ2-3; D is unclear. Germline V gene data show CDR1 as SGHDN and CDR2 as FVKESK. CDR3 length: 13 residues. Between the trimmed V and J ends, which lost 0 bases and 3 bases, there was a span of 4 bases. The CDR3 is CASSQELTDTQYF. The CDR3 DNA reads as TGTGCCAGCAGCCAAGAATTGACAGATACGCAGTATTTT.